This TCR beta chain was profiled in a study of OX40 agonist ivuxolimab in advanced cancers. Study information: Ivuxolimab, an antibody acting as an agonist of OX40 (CD134), was used to treat patients. Dose-escalation patients were diagnosed with hepatocellular carcinoma, melanoma, renal cell cancer or head and neck cancer. One patient with hepatocellular carcinoma and two with cutaneous melanoma, three in all, had partial responses.

Samples of blood were obtained at baseline, on cycle 4 day 1, and on cycle 7 day 1. Trimming stripped 0 bases from V and 8 bases from J, with 13 bases between. This CDR3 is 14 amino acids long. From germline, CDR1 is ENHRY and CDR2 SYGVKD. This table comes from immunoSEQ multiplex PCR, and its TCRdb copy is limited to in-frame clones, with some not included. The sample has about 71,000 clones; roughly nine tenths are singletons. The chain employs TRBV10-3 and TRBJ1-1; a possible D gene is TRBD1 (6 bases). The sequence was collected from an adult with an advanced solid tumor such as melanoma, head and neck, liver or kidney cancer. This specimen was CD4+ or CD8+ T cells sorted from blood, taken in a trial of the OX40 agonist ivuxolimab. DNA of the CDR3: TGTGCCATCAGTGAGTCGACAGGCCGGGTAGAAGCTTTCTTT. The encoded protein is CAISESTGRVEAFF.